The clone carrying this T cell receptor beta chain was counted a single time. Trimming left V 0 bases short and J 3 bases short, with 15 bases between. The CDR3 covers 16 residues. From germline, CDR1 is MNHEY and CDR2 SVGAGI. Some clones are missing from TCRdb's copy, which holds only in-frame ones; the method was immunoSEQ multiplex PCR. The table includes about 85,000 clones, about 87% detected once. The data originate from a study of T cell responses to AZD1222 COVID-19 vaccine. The clonotype was recovered from an adult in good health. V gene TRBV6-5 combines with J gene TRBJ2-7, with D possibly TRBD2 on 5 matching bases. Sequenced material: peripheral blood, taken on day 0 of AZD1222 vaccination. The CDR3: CASSYSLGPRDYEQYF. CDR3 sequence (DNA): TGTGCCAGCAGTTACTCCCTTGGCCCCCGGGACTACGAGCAGTACTTC.